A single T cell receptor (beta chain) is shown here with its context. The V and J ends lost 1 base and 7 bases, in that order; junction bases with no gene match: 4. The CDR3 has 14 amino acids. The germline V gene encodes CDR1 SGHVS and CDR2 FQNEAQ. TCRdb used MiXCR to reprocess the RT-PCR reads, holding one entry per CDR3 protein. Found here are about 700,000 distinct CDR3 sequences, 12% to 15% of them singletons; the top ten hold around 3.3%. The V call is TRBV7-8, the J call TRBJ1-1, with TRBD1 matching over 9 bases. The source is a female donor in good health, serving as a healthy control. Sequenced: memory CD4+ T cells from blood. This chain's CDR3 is CASSLGGQGFEAFF. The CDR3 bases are TGTGCCAGCAGCTTAGGGGGACAGGGTTTTGAAGCTTTCTTT.